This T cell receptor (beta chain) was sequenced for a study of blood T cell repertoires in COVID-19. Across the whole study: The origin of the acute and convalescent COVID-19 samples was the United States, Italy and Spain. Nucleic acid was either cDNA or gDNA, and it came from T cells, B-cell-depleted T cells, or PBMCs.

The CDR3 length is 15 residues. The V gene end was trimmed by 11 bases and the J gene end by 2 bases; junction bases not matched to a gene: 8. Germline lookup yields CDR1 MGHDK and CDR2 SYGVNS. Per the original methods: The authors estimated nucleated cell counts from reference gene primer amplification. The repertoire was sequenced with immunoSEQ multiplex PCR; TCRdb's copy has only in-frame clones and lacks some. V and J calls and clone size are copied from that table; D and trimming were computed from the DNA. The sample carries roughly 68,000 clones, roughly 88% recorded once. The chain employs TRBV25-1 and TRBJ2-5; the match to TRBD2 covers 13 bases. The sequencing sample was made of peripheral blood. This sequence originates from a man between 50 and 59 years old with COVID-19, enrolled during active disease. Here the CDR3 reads CAYGLAGVKQETQYF. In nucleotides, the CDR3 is TGTGCCTATGGACTAGCGGGAGTGAAGCAAGAGACCCAGTACTTC.